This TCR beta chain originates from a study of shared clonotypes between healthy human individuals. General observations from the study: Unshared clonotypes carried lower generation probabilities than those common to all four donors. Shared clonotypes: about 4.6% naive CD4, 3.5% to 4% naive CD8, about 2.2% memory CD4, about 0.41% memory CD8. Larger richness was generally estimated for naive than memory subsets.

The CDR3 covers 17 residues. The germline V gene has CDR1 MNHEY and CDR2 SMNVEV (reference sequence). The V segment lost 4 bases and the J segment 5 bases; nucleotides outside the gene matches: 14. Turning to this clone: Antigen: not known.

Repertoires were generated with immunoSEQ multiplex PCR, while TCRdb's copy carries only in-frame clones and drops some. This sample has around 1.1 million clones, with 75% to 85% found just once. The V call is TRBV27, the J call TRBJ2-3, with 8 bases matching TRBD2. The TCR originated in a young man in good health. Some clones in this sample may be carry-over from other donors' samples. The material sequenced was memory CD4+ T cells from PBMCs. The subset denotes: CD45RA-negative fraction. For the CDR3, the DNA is TGTGCCAGCAGTTCACCCCTAAGCGGGAGTCGGGGAGATACGCAGTATTTT. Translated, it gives CASSSPLSGSRGDTQYF.